The entry below describes one T cell receptor (beta chain). This entry comes from a study of T-cell reconstitution after alpha-beta-depleted transplantation in children. Using unique molecular identifiers, the investigators prepared the TCRbeta library. TCRdb reprocessed the PCR reads via MiXCR and lists one record per CDR3 protein. The sample includes under 350,000 distinct CDR3 sequences, nearly 10% of them seen just once. The germline gives CDR1 MNHEY, CDR2 SVGAGI. The CDR3 length is 14 residues. With V trimmed by 3 bases and J by 0 bases, 2 bases remained unmatched. The specimen was PBMCs from the stem cell graft donor, collected from the stem cell graft. The chain joins TRBV6-5 to TRBJ2-7, with 7 bases identical to TRBD2. The TCR sequence derives from a human donor who donated a stem cell graft to a child with SCID. The CDR3 sequence is CASSYGGVSYEQYF. The CDR3 nucleotides are TGTGCCAGCAGTTATGGGGGGGTCTCCTACGAGCAGTACTTC.